The 27 T cell receptor beta chains given below trace back to one sample, sequenced in a study of T cell responses to AZD1222 COVID-19 vaccine. The data were produced by immunoSEQ multiplex PCR, yet TCRdb's version contains in-frame clones alone and is incomplete. The data contain about 100,000 clones, 70% to 90% of them seen just once; the ten biggest clones take up more than 3.5%. This material consisted of peripheral blood, taken on day 0 of MenACWY control vaccination. These receptors were collected from an adult in good health.

This chain connects TRBV4-3 to TRBJ2-3, with TRBD2 matching over 16 bases. In germline, CDR1 is LGHNA, CDR2 YSLEER. CDR3 size: 19 residues. J gave up 0 bases and V 0 bases, and 3 bases lay outside the gene matches. The CDR3 spells CASSQEGLAGGYSTDTQYF. The CDR3 nucleotides read TGCGCCAGCAGCCAAGAGGGACTAGCGGGGGGGTATAGCACAGATACGCAGTATTTT.

The chain carries TRBV19 and TRBJ1-6; no firm D call. Germline V gene data show CDR1 as LNHDA and CDR2 as SQIVND (reference sequence). Trimming removed 4 bases from V and 8 bases from J, with 12 bases in between. This CDR3 has 14 amino acids. The CDR3 DNA reads as TGTGCCAGTAGTACCGGGTACCTTGATTCACCCCTCCACTTT. This sequence encodes CASSTGYLDSPLHF.

The V gene is TRBV7-2, the J gene TRBJ2-3; 14 bases line up with TRBD2. Germline CDR1 reads SGHTA; CDR2 reads FQGNSA. V dropped 5 bases and J dropped 11; count of bases not matched to a gene: 9. The CDR3 sequence is 15 residues long. The CDR3 loop reads CASSTGLAGVDGQYF. CDR3 sequence (DNA): TGTGCCAGCAGCACGGGACTAGCGGGAGTGGATGGGCAGTATTTT.

This clone was counted a few times. The chain couples TRBV6-4 to TRBJ2-3; 12 bases map to TRBD2. J gave up 0 bases and V 7 bases, and 8 bases lay outside the gene matches. Germline CDR1 is MRHNA and CDR2 is SNTAGT. The CDR3 sequence is 17 residues long. The CDR3 sequence: CASTPGTSGPSTDTQYF. CDR3 in DNA: TGTGCCAGCACCCCCGGGACTAGCGGGCCTAGCACAGATACGCAGTATTTT.

In nucleotides, the CDR3 is TGTGCCACCGGAGCCCCGGTCCGCTCCTACGAGCAGTACTTC. This codes for CATGAPVRSYEQYF. V usage is TRBV7-2 and J usage is TRBJ2-7; D is ambiguous. The germline V gene has CDR1 SGHTA and CDR2 FQGNSA. CDR3 length: 14 amino acids. The V end was cut by 10 bases, the J end by 0 bases, with 16 bases between.

In its sample, this clone was seen once. The chain uses TRBV30 and TRBJ1-6; D not certain. CDR1 GTSNPN and CDR2 SVGIG come from the germline V gene (reference sequence). Trimming left V 2 bases short and J 5 bases short, with 19 bases between. The CDR3 is made up of 17 amino acids. The chain's CDR3 is CAWSTKPLGFNNSPLHF. CDR3 sequence (DNA): TGTGCCTGGAGTACAAAGCCATTGGGTTTCAATAATTCACCCCTCCACTTT.

The V gene is TRBV6-2 or TRBV6-3, the J gene TRBJ1-1; D is unclear. Trimming pared 4 bases from V and 3 bases from J, leaving 3 bases between. Per germline, CDR1 MNHEY and CDR2 SVGEGT. The CDR3 consists of 11 residues. The CDR3 nucleotides read TGTGCCAGCAGTTTATACACTGAAGCTTTCTTT. This encodes CASSLYTEAFF.

This clone was recorded only once. The genes are TRBV24-1 and TRBJ2-1; D is unclear. V lost 6 bases and J 4 bases, leaving 9 bases between the germline ends. Germline values: CDR1 KGHDR, CDR2 SFDVKD. CDR3 size: 13 residues. CDR3 loop: CATSPRPYNEQFF. In DNA, the CDR3 is TGTGCCACCAGTCCTCGGCCGTACAATGAGCAGTTCTTC.

The rearrangement links TRBV5-1 to TRBJ2-5; 7 nucleotides align to TRBD1. The CDR3 sequence is 17 residues long. Germline V gives CDR1 SGHRS, CDR2 YFSETQ. V lost 1 base and J lost 1; bases outside the gene matches: 10. The CDR3 here is CASSLSPRRQGQETQYF. The CDR3 coding sequence is TGCGCCAGCAGCTTGTCCCCAAGGAGACAGGGCCAAGAGACCCAGTACTTC.

The chain combines TRBV5-5 with TRBJ1-1, with 7 bases aligning to TRBD1. The CDR3 covers 14 residues. V shed 4 bases, J shed 5 bases, and the junction held 8 bases outside the gene matches. Germline V lookup: CDR1 SGHKS, CDR2 YYEKEE (reference sequence). Here the CDR3 DNA reads TGTGCCAGCAGCGGACAGGAAAAAGGGACTGAAGCTTTCTTT. Translating it yields CASSGQEKGTEAFF. Drawing the rest from reference TRBV5-5 and TRBJ1-1, the complete variable domain is DAGVTQSPTHLIKTRGQQVTLRCSPISGHKSVSWYQQVLGQGPQFIFQYYEKEERGRGNFPDRFSARQFPNYSSELNVNALLLGDSALYLCASSGQEKGTEAFFGQGTRLTVV.

CDR3 DNA sequence: TGTGCCAGCAGCTTCAGCGAGGGGGCGCAGTATTTT. Translating it yields CASSFSEGAQYF. This chain joins TRBV7-2 and TRBJ2-3; a weak D match, TRBD1 (6 bases). Trimming pared 3 bases from V and 10 bases from J, leaving 11 bases between. The germline CDR1 and CDR2 sequences are SGHTA and FQGNSA. The CDR3 is 12 amino acids.

This clone was seen just once. CDR3 protein: CASSLRSNQPQHF. CDR3 bases: TGTGCCAGCAGCTTACGTAGCAATCAGCCCCAGCATTTT. The chain uses TRBV7-3 and TRBJ1-5; D not resolved. V was cut by 2 bases and J by 0 bases, with 2 bases left in between. Germline values: CDR1 SGHTA, CDR2 FQGTGA. The CDR3 runs 13 residues.

This rearrangement joins TRBV7-2 to TRBJ1-1; D remains ambiguous. CDR1 SGHTA and CDR2 FQGNSA come from the germline V gene. With 2 bases removed from V and 3 bases from J, the gap between germline ends came to 7 bases. This CDR3 contains 13 residues. The CDR3 loop reads CASSLTGDTEAFF. The CDR3 region has the DNA TGTGCCAGCAGCTTAACCGGAGACACTGAAGCTTTCTTT.

The CDR3: CASNRDGGASLHF. The CDR3 DNA reads TGTGCCAGCAACCGGGACGGGGGTGCGTCCCTCCACTTT. The chain is built from TRBV2 and TRBJ1-6; possible D gene TRBD1, 5 bases. V shed 7 bases and J shed 14 bases, with 18 bases lying between them. CDR3 length equals 13 residues. The V gene's germline CDR1 is SNHLY and CDR2 FYNNEI.

The chain carries TRBV28 and TRBJ1-1, with no clear D. Germline loops: CDR1 MDHEN, CDR2 SYDVKM. This CDR3 contains 14 residues. V lost 2 bases and J 1 base, leaving 8 bases between the germline ends. The CDR3 nucleotides are TGTGCCAGCAGTTTAGTACGGAGGAACACTGAAGCTTTCTTT. It is translated as CASSLVRRNTEAFF.

This clone has just one count. This chain joins TRBV7-9 and TRBJ1-6; weak D call: TRBD1 (6 bases). CDR1 and CDR2 (germline): SEHNR, FQNEAQ (reference sequence). V lost 6 bases to trimming and J lost 8 bases, with 17 bases between them. CDR3 length: 15 residues. CDR3 sequence: CASRPEGDVDSPLHF. The CDR3 region has the DNA TGTGCCAGCAGGCCCGAGGGGGATGTCGATTCACCCCTCCACTTT.

The chain has TRBV5-1 and TRBJ1-3, with D possibly being TRBD1 (6 bases). There are 16 residues in the CDR3. CDR1 SGHRS and CDR2 YFSETQ come from the germline V gene. Trimming stripped 1 base from V and 3 bases from J, with 14 bases between. CDR3 sequence: CASSLRGGGYGNTIYF. CDR3 DNA: TGCGCCAGCAGCTTGAGGGGAGGGGGATATGGAAACACCATATATTTT. The variable domain in full, completed from reference TRBV5-1 and TRBJ1-3, reads KAGVTQTPRYLIKTRGQQVTLSCSPISGHRSVSWYQQTPGQGLQFLFEYFSETQRNKGNFPGRFSGRQFSNSRSEMNVSTLELGDSALYLCASSLRGGGYGNTIYFGEGSWLTVV.

This clone has only a few counts. This chain joins TRBV28 and TRBJ1-5, with 9 bases identical to TRBD1. Trimming at V came to 3 bases and at J to 5 bases, leaving 5 bases not matched to a gene. Germline V gives CDR1 MDHEN, CDR2 SYDVKM. CDR3 length: 15 amino acids. Written as DNA, the CDR3 is TGTGCCAGCAGTTTCCCAGACAGGGGGGATCAGCCCCAGCATTTT. Its protein product is CASSFPDRGDQPQHF.

The gene calls are TRBV3-1 (or the pseudogene TRBV3-2) and TRBJ1-1; D gene unclear. CDR1 is LGHDT and CDR2 is YNNKEL in the germline V gene (reference sequence). The V gene lost 0 bases and the J gene lost 10 bases, with 6 bases spanning the gap. This CDR3 comprises 11 residues. Here the CDR3 reads CASSQDGGAFF. In DNA, the CDR3 is TGTGCCAGCAGCCAAGATGGCGGAGCTTTCTTT.

The rearrangement links TRBV28 to TRBJ1-1, with D perhaps TRBD1 (5 bases). The CDR3 spans 15 residues. With 3 bases removed from V and 4 bases from J, the gap between germline ends came to 15 bases. Germline V lookup: CDR1 MDHEN, CDR2 SYDVKM. The CDR3 region has the DNA TGTGCCAGCAGTTTGATCTGGGCAGGGACCACTGAAGCTTTCTTT. Translated: CASSLIWAGTTEAFF.

This clone was counted a single time. The CDR3 loop is CASSEGGGAYNEQFF. CDR3 nucleotide sequence: TGTGCCAGCAGTGAGGGCGGGGGGGCCTACAATGAGCAGTTCTTC. The gene calls are TRBV6-4 and TRBJ2-1; 9 bases align to TRBD2. Trimming took 3 bases from V and 2 from J; bases not matched to a gene: 2. Germline V gene lookup returns CDR1 MRHNA and CDR2 SNTAGT. The CDR3 runs 15 residues.

Only one count was recorded for this clone. The chain has TRBV16 and TRBJ2-1; no definite D call. Germline lookup yields CDR1 KGHSY and CDR2 FQNENV. This CDR3 is built from 15 residues. The germline V and J ends were trimmed by 2 bases and 8 bases, with 16 bases remaining between them. CDR3 protein: CASSQVARQVDEQFF. CDR3 nucleotides: TGTGCCAGCAGCCAAGTCGCCAGGCAGGTCGATGAGCAGTTCTTC.

The chain uses TRBV2 and TRBJ1-2, with D perhaps TRBD1 (5 bases). Trimming shortened V by 6 bases and J by 0 bases, and 14 bases separated the two germline ends. In germline, CDR1 is SNHLY, CDR2 FYNNEI. The CDR3 is made up of 15 amino acids. The CDR3 loop reads CASRGRQGANYGYTF. CDR3 in DNA: TGTGCCAGCAGAGGTCGGCAGGGAGCTAACTATGGCTACACCTTC.

The rearrangement uses TRBV30 and TRBJ1-1; D is possibly TRBD1 (5 bases). The CDR3 loop spans 13 amino acids. Looked up from germline, CDR1 is GTSNPN and CDR2 is SVGIG (reference sequence). The V and J ends lost 4 bases and 0 bases respectively, with 9 bases between them. The chain's CDR3 is CAWTRGLNTEAFF. CDR3 nucleotides: TGTGCCTGGACTCGGGGGTTGAACACTGAAGCTTTCTTT.

The chain is built from TRBV10-2 and TRBJ2-5, with 8 bases fitting TRBD2. CDR1 is WSHSY and CDR2 is SAAADI in the germline V gene. V lost 4 bases, J lost 5 bases, and 6 bases stayed unmatched. The CDR3 is 14 amino acids. DNA of the CDR3: TGCGCCAGCAGTGTGTCCGGGAGGGGGGAGACCCAGTACTTC. Translation: CASSVSGRGETQYF.

Here the CDR3 reads CASSTGGLAGDADTQYF. The CDR3, as DNA: TGTGCCAGTAGTACTGGGGGACTAGCGGGAGACGCAGATACGCAGTATTTT. This chain uses TRBV19 with TRBJ2-3, with 14 bases that match TRBD2. The V segment lost 4 bases and the J segment 4 bases; nucleotides outside the gene matches: 7. Per the germline V gene, CDR1 is LNHDA and CDR2 is SQIVND (reference sequence). The CDR3 runs 17 residues.

V usage is TRBV5-1 and J usage is TRBJ1-2; TRBD1 matches at 8 bases. V lost 0 bases, J lost 2 bases, and 3 bases stayed unmatched. The V gene's germline CDR1 is SGHRS and CDR2 YFSETQ. The CDR3 is 15 amino acids. DNA for the CDR3: TGCGCCAGCAGCTTGGACGGACAGGGAAACTATGGCTACACCTTC. Translated, it gives CASSLDGQGNYGYTF.